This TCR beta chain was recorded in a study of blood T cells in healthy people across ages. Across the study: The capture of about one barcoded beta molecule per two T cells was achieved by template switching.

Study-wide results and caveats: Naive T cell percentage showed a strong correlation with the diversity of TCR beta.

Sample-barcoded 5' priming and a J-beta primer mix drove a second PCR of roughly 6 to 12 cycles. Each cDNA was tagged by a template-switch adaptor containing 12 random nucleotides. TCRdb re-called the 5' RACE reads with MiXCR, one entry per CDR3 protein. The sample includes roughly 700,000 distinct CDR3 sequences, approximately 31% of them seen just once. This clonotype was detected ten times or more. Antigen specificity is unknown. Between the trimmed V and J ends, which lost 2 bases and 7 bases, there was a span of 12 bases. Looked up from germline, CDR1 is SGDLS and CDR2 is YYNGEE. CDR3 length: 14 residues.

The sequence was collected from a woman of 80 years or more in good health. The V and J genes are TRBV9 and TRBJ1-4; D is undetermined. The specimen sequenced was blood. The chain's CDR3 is CASSVGETGEKLFF. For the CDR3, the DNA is TGTGCCAGCAGCGTTGGAGAGACGGGTGAAAAACTGTTTTTT.